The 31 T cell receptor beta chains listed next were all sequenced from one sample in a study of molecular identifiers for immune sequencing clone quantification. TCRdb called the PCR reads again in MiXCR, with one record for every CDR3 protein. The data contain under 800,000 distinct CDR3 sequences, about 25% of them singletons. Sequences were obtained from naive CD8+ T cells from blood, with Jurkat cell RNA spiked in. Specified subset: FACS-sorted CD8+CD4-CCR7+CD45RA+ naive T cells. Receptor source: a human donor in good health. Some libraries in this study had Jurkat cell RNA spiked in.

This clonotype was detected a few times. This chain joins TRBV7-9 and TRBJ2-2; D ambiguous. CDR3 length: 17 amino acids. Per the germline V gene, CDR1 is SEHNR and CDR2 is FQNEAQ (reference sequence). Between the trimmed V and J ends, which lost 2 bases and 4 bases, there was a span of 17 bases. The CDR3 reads CASSLPRTAPGTGELFF. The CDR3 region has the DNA TGTGCCAGCAGCTTACCCCGGACGGCGCCGGGCACCGGGGAGCTGTTTTTT.

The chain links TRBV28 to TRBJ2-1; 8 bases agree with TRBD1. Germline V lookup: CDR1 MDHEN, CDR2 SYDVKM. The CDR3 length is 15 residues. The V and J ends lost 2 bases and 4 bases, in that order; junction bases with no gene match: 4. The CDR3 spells CASSLQGAPYNEQFF. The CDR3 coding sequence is TGTGCCAGCAGTTTACAGGGGGCACCATACAATGAGCAGTTCTTC.

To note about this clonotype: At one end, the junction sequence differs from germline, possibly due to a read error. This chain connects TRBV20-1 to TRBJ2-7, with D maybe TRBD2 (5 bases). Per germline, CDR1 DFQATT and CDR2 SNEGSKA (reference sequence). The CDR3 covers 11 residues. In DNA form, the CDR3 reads TGCAGTGCTAGAGATCATTACGAGCGGCACTTC. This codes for CSARDHYERHF.

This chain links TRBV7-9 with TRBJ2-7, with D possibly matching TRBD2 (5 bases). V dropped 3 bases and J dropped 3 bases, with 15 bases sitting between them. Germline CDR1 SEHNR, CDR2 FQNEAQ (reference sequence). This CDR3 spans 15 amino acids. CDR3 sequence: CASSFTGVPNYEQYF. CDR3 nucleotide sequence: TGTGCCAGCAGCTTCACCGGGGTTCCCAACTACGAGCAGTACTTC.

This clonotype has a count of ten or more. CDR3 protein: CASSLAGLYNEQFF. CDR3 in DNA: TGCGCCAGCAGCTTGGCAGGGTTGTACAATGAGCAGTTCTTC. The J gene is TRBJ2-1, the V gene TRBV5-1, with a possible D match to TRBD1 (5 bases). The CDR3 extends over 14 amino acids. The germline CDR1 and CDR2 sequences are SGHRS and YFSETQ. Trimming took off 0 bases at V and 4 bases at J, with 8 bases between the two ends. The complete variable domain, with remaining parts taken from reference TRBV5-1 and TRBJ2-1, reads KAGVTQTPRYLIKTRGQQVTLSCSPISGHRSVSWYQQTPGQGLQFLFEYFSETQRNKGNFPGRFSGRQFSNSRSEMNVSTLELGDSALYLCASSLAGLYNEQFFGPGTRLTVL.

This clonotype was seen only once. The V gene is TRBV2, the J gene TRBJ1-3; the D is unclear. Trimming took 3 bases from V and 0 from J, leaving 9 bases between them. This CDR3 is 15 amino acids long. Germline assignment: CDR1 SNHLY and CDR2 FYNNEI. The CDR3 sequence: CASSEGISSGNTIYF. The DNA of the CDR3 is TGTGCCAGCAGTGAGGGGATATCCTCTGGAAACACCATATATTTT.

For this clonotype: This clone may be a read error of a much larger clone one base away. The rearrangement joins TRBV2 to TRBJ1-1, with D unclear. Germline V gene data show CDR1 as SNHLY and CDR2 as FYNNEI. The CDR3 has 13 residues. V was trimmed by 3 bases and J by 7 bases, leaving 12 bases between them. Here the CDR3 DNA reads TGTGCCAGCAGTGACGGACGGACGTTTGAAGCTTTCTTT. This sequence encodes CASSDGRTFEAFF. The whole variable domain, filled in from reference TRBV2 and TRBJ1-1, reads EPEVTQTPSHQVTQMGQEVILRCVPISNHLYFYWYRQILGQKVEFLVSFYNNEISEKSEIFDDQFSVERPDGSNFTLKIRSTKLEDSAMYFCASSDGRTFEAFFGQGTRLTVV.

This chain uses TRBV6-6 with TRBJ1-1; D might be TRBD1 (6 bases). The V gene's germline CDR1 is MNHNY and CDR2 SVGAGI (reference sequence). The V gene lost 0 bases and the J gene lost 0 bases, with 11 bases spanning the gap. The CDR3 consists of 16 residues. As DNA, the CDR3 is TGTGCCAGCAGTTACTCGAGGGGGTTTGTGAACACTGAAGCTTTCTTT. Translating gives CASSYSRGFVNTEAFF.

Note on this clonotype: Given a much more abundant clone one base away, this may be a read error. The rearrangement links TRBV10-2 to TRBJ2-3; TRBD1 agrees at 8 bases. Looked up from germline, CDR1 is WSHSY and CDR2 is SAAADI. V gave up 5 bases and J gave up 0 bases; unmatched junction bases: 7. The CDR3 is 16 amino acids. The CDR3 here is CASSSPDRESTDTQYF. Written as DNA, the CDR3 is TGCGCCAGCAGTTCTCCGGACAGGGAAAGCACAGATACGCAGTATTTT.

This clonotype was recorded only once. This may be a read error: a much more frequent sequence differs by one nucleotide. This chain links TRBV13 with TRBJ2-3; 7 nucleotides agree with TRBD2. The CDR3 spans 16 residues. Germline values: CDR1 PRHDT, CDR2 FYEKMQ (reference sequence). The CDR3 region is CASSRRPGDYTHTQYF. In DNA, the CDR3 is TGTGCCAGCAGCCGCCGCCCCGGGGACTACACACATACGCAGTATTTT.

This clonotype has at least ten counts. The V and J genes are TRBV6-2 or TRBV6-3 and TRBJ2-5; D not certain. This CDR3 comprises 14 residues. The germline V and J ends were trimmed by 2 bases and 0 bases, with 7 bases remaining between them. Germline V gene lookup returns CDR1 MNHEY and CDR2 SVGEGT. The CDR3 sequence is CASSYPADQETQYF. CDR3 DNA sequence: TGTGCCAGCAGTTACCCCGCAGACCAAGAGACCCAGTACTTC.

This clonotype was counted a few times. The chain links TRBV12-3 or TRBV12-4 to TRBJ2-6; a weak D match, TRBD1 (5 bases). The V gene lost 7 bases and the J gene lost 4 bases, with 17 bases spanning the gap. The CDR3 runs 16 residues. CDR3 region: CASKLEQAAGANVLTF. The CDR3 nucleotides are TGTGCCAGCAAATTAGAACAGGCCGCGGGGGCCAACGTCCTGACTTTC.

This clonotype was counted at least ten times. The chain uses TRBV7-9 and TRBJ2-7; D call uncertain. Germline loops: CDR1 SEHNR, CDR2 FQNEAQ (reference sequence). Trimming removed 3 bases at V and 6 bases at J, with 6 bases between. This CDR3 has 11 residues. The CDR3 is CASSLVGEQYF. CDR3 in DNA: TGTGCCAGCAGCTTGGTCGGCGAGCAGTACTTC.

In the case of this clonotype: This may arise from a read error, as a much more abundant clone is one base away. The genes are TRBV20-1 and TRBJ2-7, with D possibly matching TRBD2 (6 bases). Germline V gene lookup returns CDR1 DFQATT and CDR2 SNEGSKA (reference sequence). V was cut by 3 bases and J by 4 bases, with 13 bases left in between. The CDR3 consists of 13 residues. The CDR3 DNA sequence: TGCAGTGCTAGGTCCAGGGAGGAGTACGAGCAGTACTTC. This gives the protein CSARSREEYEQYF.

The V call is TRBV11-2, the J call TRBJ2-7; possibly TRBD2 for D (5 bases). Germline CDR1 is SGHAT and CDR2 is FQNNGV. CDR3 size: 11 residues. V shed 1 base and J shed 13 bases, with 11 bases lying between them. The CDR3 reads CASSLVARVYF. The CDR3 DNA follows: TGTGCCAGCAGCTTAGTAGCGAGGGTTTACTTC.

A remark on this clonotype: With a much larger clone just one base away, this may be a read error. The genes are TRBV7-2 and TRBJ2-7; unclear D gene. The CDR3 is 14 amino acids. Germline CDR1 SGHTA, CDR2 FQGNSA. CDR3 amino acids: CASSPIGDSYEQHF. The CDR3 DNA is TGTGCCAGCAGCCCGATTGGGGATAGCTACGAGCAGCACTTC. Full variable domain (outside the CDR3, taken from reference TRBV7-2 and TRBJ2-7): GAGVSQSPSNKVTEKGKDVELRCDPISGHTALYWYRQSLGQGLEFLIYFQGNSAPDKSGLPSDRFSAERTGGSVSTLTIQRTQQEDSAVYLCASSPIGDSYEQHFGPGTRLTVT.

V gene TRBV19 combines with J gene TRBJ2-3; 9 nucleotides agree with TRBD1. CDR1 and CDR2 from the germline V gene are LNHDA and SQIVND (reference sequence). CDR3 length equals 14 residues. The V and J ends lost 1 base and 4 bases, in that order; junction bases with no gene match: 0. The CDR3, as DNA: TGTGCCAGTAGTATAGGGACAGGGGCAGATACGCAGTATTTT. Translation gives CASSIGTGADTQYF.

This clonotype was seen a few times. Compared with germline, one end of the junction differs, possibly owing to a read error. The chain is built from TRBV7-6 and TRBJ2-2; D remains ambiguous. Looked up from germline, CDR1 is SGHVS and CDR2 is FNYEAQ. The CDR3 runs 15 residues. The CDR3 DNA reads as TGTGTCAGCAGCTTAGGGCCCCCCAGCACCGGGGAGCTGTTTTTT. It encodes CVSSLGPPSTGELFF. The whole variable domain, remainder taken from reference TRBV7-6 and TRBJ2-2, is GAGVSQSPRYKVTKRGQDVALRCDPISGHVSLYWYRQALGQGPEFLTYFNYEAQQDKSGLPNDRFSAERPEGSISTLTIQRTEQRDSAMYRCVSSLGPPSTGELFFGEGSRLTVL.

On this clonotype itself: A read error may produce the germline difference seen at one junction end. The CDR3: CASGLVPSGSDEQYF. The CDR3 nucleotides are TGTGCCAGCGGCTTAGTTCCTAGCGGGAGTGACGAGCAGTACTTC. The V and J genes are TRBV7-9 and TRBJ2-7; TRBD2 matches at 10 bases. The CDR3 sequence is 15 residues long. The germline V gene has CDR1 SEHNR and CDR2 FQNEAQ (reference sequence).

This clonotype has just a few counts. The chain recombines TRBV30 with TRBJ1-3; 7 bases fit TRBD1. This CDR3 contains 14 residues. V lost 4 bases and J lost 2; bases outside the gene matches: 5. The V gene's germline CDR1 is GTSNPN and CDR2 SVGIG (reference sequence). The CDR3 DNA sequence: TGTGCCTGGACCACAGGGGTAGCTGGAAACACCATATATTTT. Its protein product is CAWTTGVAGNTIYF.

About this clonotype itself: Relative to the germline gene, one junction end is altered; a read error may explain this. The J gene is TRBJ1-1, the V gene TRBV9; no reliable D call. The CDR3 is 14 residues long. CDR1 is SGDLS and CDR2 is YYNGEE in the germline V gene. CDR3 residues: CASSPAGGSNEALF. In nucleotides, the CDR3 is TGTGCCAGCAGCCCCGCGGGCGGGAGCAATGAAGCTTTATTT.

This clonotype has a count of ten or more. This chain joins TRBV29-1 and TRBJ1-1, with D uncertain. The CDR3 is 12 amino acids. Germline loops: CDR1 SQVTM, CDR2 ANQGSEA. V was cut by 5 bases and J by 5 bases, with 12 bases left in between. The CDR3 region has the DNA TGCAGCGTTAAAACGGGATTTACTGAAGCTTTCTTT. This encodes CSVKTGFTEAFF.

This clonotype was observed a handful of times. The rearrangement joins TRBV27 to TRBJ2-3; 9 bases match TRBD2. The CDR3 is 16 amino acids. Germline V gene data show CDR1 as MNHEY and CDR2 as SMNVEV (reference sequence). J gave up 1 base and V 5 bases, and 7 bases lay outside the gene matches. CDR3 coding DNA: TGTGCCAGCAGTCCCCTAGCGGGAACGGGCACAGATACGCAGTATTTT. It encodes CASSPLAGTGTDTQYF.

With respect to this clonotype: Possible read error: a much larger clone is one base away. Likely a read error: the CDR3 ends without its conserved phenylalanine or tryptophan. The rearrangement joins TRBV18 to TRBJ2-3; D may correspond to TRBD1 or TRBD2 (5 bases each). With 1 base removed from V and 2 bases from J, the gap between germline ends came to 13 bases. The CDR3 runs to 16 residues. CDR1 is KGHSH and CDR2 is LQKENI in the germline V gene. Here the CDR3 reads CASSPRWDGTTDTQYL. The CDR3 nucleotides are TGTGCCAGCTCACCACGATGGGACGGAACCACAGATACGCAGTATCTT.

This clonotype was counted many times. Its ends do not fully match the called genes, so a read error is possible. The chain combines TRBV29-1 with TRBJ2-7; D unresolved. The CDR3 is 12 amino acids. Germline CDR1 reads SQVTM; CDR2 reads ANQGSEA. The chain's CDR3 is CSVEDGSYEQYF. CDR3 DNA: TGCAGCGTCGAAGACGGGTCCTACGAGCAGTACTTC.

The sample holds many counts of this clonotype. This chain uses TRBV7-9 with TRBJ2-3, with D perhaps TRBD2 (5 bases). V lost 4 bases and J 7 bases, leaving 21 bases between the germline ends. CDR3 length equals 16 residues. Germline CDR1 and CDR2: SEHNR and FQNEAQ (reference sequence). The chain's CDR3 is CASSSSGFTNENTQYF. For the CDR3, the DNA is TGTGCCAGCAGCTCCAGCGGCTTCACGAACGAGAATACGCAGTATTTT.

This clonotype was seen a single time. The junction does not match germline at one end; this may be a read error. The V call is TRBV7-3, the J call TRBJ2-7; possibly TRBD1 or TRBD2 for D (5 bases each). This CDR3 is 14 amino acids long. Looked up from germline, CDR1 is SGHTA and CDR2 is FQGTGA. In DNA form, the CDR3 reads TGTGCCAGCGGCCCCCCGGGGCGGATGTACGGGCGGTGCTTC. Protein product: CASGPPGRMYGRCF.

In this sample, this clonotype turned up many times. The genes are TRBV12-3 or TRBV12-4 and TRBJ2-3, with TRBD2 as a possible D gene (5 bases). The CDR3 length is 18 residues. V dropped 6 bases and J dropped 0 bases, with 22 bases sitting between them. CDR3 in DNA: TGTGCCAGCAGCCCGTCGGCCGGCGACCGGACTAGCACAGATACGCAGTATTTT. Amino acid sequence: CASSPSAGDRTSTDTQYF.

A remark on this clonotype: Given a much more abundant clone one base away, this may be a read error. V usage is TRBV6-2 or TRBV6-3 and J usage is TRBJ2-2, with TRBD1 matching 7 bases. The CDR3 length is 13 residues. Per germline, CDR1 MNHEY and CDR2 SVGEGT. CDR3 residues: CASRTGIPGEQFF. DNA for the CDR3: TGTGCCAGCAGGACAGGGATCCCCGGGGAGCAGTTTTTT.

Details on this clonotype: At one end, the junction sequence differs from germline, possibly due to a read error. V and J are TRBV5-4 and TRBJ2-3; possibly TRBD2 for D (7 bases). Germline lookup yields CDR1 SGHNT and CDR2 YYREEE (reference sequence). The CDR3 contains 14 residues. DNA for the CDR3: TGTGCCAGCAGCTTGGGCGGGGGCACAGATACGCGGTATTTT. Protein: CASSLGGGTDTRYF.

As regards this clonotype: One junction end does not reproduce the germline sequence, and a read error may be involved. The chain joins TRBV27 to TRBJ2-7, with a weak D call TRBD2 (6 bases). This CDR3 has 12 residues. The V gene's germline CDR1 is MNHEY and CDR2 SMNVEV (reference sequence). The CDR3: CASSSGPYAQYF. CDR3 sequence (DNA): TGTGCCAGCAGCAGCGGGCCCTACGCGCAGTACTTC.